A selection of T cell receptor beta chains follows, all from one sample in a study of long-term antiretroviral therapy in people with HIV. Measured with immunoSEQ multiplex PCR; TCRdb has only the in-frame clones, and not every one. The sample includes approximately 20,000 clones, 70% to 80% seen only once; the top ten take roughly 10%. This specimen was unsorted PBMCs, taken 4.1 years after starting antiretroviral therapy. All receptors come from a woman between 40 and 50 years old with HIV. Each CDR3 is given with its conserved first and last residue. Clone size appears in some rows only: once, few, many, or a class for an expanded clone.

clone_size	v_call	j_call	cdr3_aa
NA	TRBV5-1	TRBJ2-2	CASSDRATGELFF
NA	TRBV5-1	TRBJ2-2	CASSPGLRAGVGELFF
NA	TRBV28	TRBJ1-5	CASSLAWRLEGGEPQHF
NA	TRBV14	TRBJ1-2	CASSRKYVGGYTF
NA	TRBV7-9	TRBJ2-2	CASSSTGDTGELFF
once	TRBV9	TRBJ2-5	CASSPFLASGEETQYF
NA	TRBV9	TRBJ2-6	CASSVGLRSGANVLTF
NA	TRBV6-1	TRBJ2-1	CASSEGGVNEQFF
NA	TRBV5-5	TRBJ1-5	CASSLDSSNQPQHF
few	TRBV27	TRBJ1-5	CASSLGYGLNQPQHF
few	TRBV5-1	TRBJ1-2	CASSLVRGPLNYGYTF
NA	TRBV9	TRBJ1-2	CASSVGKNNYGYTF
once	TRBV6-6	TRBJ2-1	CASSSRDRVSNEQFF
NA	TRBV20-1	TRBJ2-4	CSVRDNIQYF
NA	TRBV4-1	TRBJ2-7	CASSQEGQSSYEQYF
NA	TRBV5-1	TRBJ2-1	CASSQGTGYNEQFF
few	TRBV9	TRBJ1-3	CASSGGGRFLSGNTIYF
NA	TRBV5-6	TRBJ1-1	CASSSSLNTEAFF
NA	TRBV6-5	TRBJ2-5	CASSYSLAVSKETQYF
medium-sized	TRBV29-1	TRBJ1-2	CSVETPKDYGYTF
NA	TRBV18	TRBJ2-4	CASSVRERQGISDIQYF
NA	TRBV7-9	TRBJ2-1	CASSLVREGGEQFF
NA	TRBV30	TRBJ2-2	CAWSVGTRVQSGELFF
NA	TRBV9	TRBJ2-1	CASSPGPYPNEQFF
few	TRBV11-3	TRBJ2-2	CASSLVVSYTGELFF
NA	TRBV6-5	TRBJ1-1	CATHGRQGGWAAFF
NA	TRBV4-2	TRBJ2-1	CASSQVSGTGSYNEQFF
once	TRBV5-6	TRBJ1-1	CASSWRGDRGSFF
NA	TRBV7-9	TRBJ2-7	CASSLNSGAGEQYF
NA	TRBV7-8	TRBJ2-2	CASSSDERENKAGELFF
NA	TRBV7-8	TRBJ1-1	CASSLVPAGTEAFF
NA	TRBV4-1	TRBJ1-2	CASSQAPGNGYTF
NA	TRBV15	TRBJ2-3	CATSRGDYPASGRGGADTQYF
NA	TRBV7-9	TRBJ2-3	CASSLRLAASTDTQYF
once	TRBV27	TRBJ2-2	CASSLYQGHGELFF
NA	TRBV27	TRBJ1-2	CASSFGAGANYGYTF
once	TRBV5-1	TRBJ1-6	CASSLGQGRNSPLHF
NA	TRBV10-3	TRBJ2-4	CAISELGGIGNIQYF
NA	TRBV10-3	TRBJ2-6	CAISELQGAGANVLTF
few	TRBV5-1	TRBJ2-7	CASSLDVQMTYEQYF
NA	TRBV5-1	TRBJ2-1	CASSGGPLYNEQFF
NA	TRBV7-9	TRBJ2-3	CASSLSPSTDTQYF
NA	TRBV19	TRBJ2-2	CASSILALNGELFF
NA	TRBV19	TRBJ1-1	CASSIVGQVTMNTEAFF
NA	TRBV18	TRBJ2-1	CASSVGQGVNNEQFF
NA	TRBV7-9	TRBJ2-1	CASSLENDEQFF
few	TRBV6-4	TRBJ1-5	CASSEQGSMKPQHF
NA	TRBV19	TRBJ1-1	CASSIDSPNTEAFF
once	TRBV11-2	TRBJ2-1	CASSLARVDNEQFF
NA	TRBV4-2	TRBJ1-5	CASSQEDSNQPQHF